This paragraph reports one T cell receptor (beta chain). With a J-beta primer mix and a sample-barcoded 5' primer, a second PCR ran roughly 6 to 12 cycles. Each CDR3 protein gets one entry after TCRdb re-called the 5' RACE reads with MiXCR. In the table there are roughly 1,500,000 distinct CDR3 sequences, roughly 40% of which are singletons. The entry originates in a study of blood T cells in healthy people across ages. Germline CDR1 is SGHTA and CDR2 is FQGNSA. This CDR3 spans 19 amino acids. V shed 2 bases and J 1 base; nucleotides not matched to a gene: 12. Sequenced material: blood. This chain joins TRBV7-2 and TRBJ2-3, with TRBD2 matching 10 bases. This sequence was found in a woman in her late teens or twenties in good health. The CDR3 nucleotides are TGTGCCAGCAGCTTAAGGTCCCACTTAGCGGGAGGCGGCACAGATACGCAGTATTTT. Its translation: CASSLRSHLAGGGTDTQYF.